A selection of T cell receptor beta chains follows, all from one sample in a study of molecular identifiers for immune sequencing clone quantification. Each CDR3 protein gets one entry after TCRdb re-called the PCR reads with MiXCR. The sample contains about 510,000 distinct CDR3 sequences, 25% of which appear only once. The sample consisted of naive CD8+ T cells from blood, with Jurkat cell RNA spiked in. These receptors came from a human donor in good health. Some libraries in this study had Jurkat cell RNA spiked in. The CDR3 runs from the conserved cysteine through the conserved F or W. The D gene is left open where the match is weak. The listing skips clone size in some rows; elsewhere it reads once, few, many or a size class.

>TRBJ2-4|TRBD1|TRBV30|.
TGTGCCTGGAGTGTAGAGGGGGCACAGTCTATCATTCAGTACTTC
CAWSVEGAQSIIQYF
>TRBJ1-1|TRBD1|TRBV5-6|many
TGTGCCAGCAGCTTGACGGGGACAGGGTTTGGAGCTTTCTTT
CASSLTGTGFGAFF
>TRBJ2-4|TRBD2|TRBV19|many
TGTGCCAGTAGTATAGATCCTAGCGGGGCAAAAAACATTCAGTACTTC
CASSIDPSGAKNIQYF
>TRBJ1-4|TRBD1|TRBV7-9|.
TGTGCCAGCAGCATAGGAGGACAGGGAGCAACTAATGAAAAACTGTTTTTT
CASSIGGQGATNEKLFF
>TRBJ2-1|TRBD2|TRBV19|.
TGTGCCAGTAGTACCTTAGCGGGTCCTAGCTCCTACAATGAGCAGTTCTTC
CASSTLAGPSSYNEQFF
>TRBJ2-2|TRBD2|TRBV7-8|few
TGTGCCAGCAGCTTCGGACTAGCGGTAACATCGGGGGAGCTGTTTTTT
CASSFGLAVTSGELFF
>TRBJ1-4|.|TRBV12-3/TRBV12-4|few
TGTGCCAGCAGTGGAGAGATAGACAGCAATAATGAAAAACTGTTTTTT
CASSGEIDSNNEKLFF
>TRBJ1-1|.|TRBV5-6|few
TGTGCCAGCAGCTCTGTCTCCGTCATGAACACTGAAGCTTTCTTT
CASSSVSVMNTEAFF
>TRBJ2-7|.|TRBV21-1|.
TGTGCCAGCAGGCACAGGGCGACCTACGAGCAGTACTTC
CASRHRATYEQYF
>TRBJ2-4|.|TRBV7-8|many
TGTGCCAGCAGCTGGGACCGCGCGGGGCTAGCCAAAAACATTCAGTACTTC
CASSWDRAGLAKNIQYF
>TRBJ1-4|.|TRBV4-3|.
TGCGCCAGCAGCGATGTGGCACCAGAGACAACTAATGAAAAACTGTTTTTT
CASSDVAPETTNEKLFF
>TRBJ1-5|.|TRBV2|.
TGTGCCAGCTTCTCAGGGTACAGCAATCAGCCCCAGCATTTT
CASFSGYSNQPQHF
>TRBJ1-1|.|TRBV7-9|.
TGTGCCAGCAGCTTCACGGGGGAGGACACTGAAGCTTTCTTT
CASSFTGEDTEAFF
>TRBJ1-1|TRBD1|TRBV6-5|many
TGTGCCAGCAGTTACTGGGACAGGGGGAGGCCGGGAGTCGCGGGAACTGAAGCTTTCTTT
CASSYWDRGRPGVAGTEAFF
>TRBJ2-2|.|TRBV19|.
TGTGCCAGTACCCCCTGGCACGGGAACACCGGGGAGCTGTTTTTT
CASTPWHGNTGELFF
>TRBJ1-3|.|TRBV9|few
TGTGCCAGCAGCCCCAGTGGTAGAAACACCATATATTTT
CASSPSGRNTIYF
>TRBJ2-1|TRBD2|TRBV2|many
TGTGCCAGCAGTGAGAGCGGGGGGTACAATGAGCAGTTCTTC
CASSESGGYNEQFF
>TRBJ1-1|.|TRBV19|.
TGTGCCAGCTCCAAAATATACGACAGGACGGTCGAGGCTTTCTTT
CASSKIYDRTVEAFF
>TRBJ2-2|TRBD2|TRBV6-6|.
TGTGCCAGCAGTTACTCGGGACTAAACACCGGGGAGCTGTTTTTT
CASSYSGLNTGELFF
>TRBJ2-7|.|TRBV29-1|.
TGCAGCGTTGAGTGGTCGGATTCCTACGAGCAGTACTTC
CSVEWSDSYEQYF
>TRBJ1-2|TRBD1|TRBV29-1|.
TGCAGCGTCCTACCGGGACAGATAACTAATGGCTACACCTTC
CSVLPGQITNGYTF
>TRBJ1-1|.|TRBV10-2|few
TGCGCCAGCAGTGAGCACCCGGTAGGAAGTGAAGCTTTCTTT
CASSEHPVGSEAFF